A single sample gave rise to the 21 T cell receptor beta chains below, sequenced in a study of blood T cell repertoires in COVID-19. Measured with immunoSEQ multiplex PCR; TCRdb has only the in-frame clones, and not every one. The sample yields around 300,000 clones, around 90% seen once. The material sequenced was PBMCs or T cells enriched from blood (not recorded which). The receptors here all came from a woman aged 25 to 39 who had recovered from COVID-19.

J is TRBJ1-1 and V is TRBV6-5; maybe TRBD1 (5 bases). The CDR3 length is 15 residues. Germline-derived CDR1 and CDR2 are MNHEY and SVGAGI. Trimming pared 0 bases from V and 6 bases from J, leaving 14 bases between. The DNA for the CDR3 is TGTGCCAGCAGTTACTCTCTGACAGCTTACGCTGAAGCTTTCTTT. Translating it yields CASSYSLTAYAEAFF.

This CDR3 reads CASTPTGAGEKLFF. The CDR3 DNA is TGCGCCAGCACCCCGACAGGGGCGGGTGAAAAACTGTTTTTT. The V gene is TRBV5-1, the J gene TRBJ1-4; 8 bases align to TRBD1. The trim removed 6 bases at V and 7 bases at J, leaving 8 bases unmatched. Germline V gene lookup returns CDR1 SGHRS and CDR2 YFSETQ. The CDR3 has 14 amino acids.

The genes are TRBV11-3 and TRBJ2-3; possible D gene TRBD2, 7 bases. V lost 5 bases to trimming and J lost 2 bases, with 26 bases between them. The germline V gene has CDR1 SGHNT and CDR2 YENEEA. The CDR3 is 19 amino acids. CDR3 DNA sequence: TGTGCCAGCAGCAAGAGAGGTCTCATCGGGGGGCCCTCCACAGATACGCAGTATTTT. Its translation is CASSKRGLIGGPSTDTQYF.

In DNA form, the CDR3 reads TGTGCCATCAGTGAGTCAGGGGCGGGAGGCTCGAACACCGGGGAGCTGTTTTTT. Amino acid sequence: CAISESGAGGSNTGELFF. J is TRBJ2-2 and V is TRBV10-3; 8 bases align to TRBD2. V dropped 0 bases and J dropped 0; count of bases not matched to a gene: 6. Germline V lookup: CDR1 ENHRY, CDR2 SYGVKD. The CDR3 has 18 amino acids.

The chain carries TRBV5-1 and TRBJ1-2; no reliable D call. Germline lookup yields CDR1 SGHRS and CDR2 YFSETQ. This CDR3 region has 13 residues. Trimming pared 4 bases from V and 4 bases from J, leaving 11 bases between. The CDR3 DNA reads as TGCGCCAGCAGCCCACGGACTGGCTATGGCTACACCTTC. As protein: CASSPRTGYGYTF.

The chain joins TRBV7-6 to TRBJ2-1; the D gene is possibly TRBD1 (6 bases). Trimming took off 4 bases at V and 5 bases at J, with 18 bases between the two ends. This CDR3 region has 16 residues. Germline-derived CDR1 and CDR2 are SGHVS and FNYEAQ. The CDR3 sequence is CASSSSGQIMNNEQFF. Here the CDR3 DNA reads TGTGCCAGCAGCTCCTCCGGACAGATAATGAACAATGAGCAGTTCTTC.

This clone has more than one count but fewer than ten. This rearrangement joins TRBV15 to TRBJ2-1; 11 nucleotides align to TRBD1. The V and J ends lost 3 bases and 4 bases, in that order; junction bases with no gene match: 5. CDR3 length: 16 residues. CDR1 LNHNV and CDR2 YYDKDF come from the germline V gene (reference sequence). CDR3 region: CATSSRTGGDYNEQFF. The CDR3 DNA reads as TGTGCCACCAGCAGCCGGACAGGGGGCGATTACAATGAGCAGTTCTTC.

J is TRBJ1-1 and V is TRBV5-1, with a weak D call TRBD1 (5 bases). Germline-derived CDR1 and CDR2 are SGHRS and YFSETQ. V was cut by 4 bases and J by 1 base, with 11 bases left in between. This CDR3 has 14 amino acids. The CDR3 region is CASSPTGGNTEAFF. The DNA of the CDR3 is TGCGCCAGCAGCCCCACCGGGGGGAACACTGAAGCTTTCTTT.

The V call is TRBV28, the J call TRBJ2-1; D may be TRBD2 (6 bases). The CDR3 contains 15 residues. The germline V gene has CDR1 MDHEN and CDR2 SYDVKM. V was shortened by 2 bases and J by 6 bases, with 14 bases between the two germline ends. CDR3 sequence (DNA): TGTGCCAGCAGTTTAGGGGGGAACGGGCGCAATGAGCAGTTCTTC. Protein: CASSLGGNGRNEQFF.

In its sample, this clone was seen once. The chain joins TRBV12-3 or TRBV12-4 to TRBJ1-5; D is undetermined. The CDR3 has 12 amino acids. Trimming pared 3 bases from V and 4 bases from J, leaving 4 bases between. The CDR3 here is CASSLTNQPQHF. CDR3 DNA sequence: TGTGCCAGCAGTTTGACTAATCAGCCCCAGCATTTT.

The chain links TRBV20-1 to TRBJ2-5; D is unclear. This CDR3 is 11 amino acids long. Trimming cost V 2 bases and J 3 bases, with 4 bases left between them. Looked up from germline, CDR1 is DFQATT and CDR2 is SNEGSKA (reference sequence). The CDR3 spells CSARPEETQYF. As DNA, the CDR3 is TGCAGTGCTAGACCGGAAGAGACCCAGTACTTC.

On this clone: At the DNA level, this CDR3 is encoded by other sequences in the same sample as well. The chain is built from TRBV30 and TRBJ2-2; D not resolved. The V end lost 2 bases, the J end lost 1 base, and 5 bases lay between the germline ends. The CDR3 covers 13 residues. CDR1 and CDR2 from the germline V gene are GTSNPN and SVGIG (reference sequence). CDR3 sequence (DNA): TGTGCCTGGAGTCGACAGAACACCGGGGAGCTGTTTTTT. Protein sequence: CAWSRQNTGELFF. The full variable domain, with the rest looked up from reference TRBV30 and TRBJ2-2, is SQTIHQWPATLVQPVGSPLSLECTVEGTSNPNLYWYRQAAGRGLQLLFYSVGIGQISSEVPQNLSASRPQDRQFILSSKKLLLSDSGFYLCAWSRQNTGELFFGEGSRLTVL.

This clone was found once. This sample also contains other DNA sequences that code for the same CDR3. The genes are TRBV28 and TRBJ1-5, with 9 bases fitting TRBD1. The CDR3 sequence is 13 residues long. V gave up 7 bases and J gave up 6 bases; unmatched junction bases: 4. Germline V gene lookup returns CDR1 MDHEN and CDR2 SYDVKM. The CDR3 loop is CASNRQGGQPQHF. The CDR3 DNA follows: TGTGCCAGCAATAGACAGGGGGGTCAGCCCCAGCATTTT.

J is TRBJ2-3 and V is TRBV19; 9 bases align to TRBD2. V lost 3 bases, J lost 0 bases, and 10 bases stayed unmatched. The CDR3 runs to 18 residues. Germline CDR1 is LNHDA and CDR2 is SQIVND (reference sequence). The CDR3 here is CASSMTSGGLTSTDTQYF. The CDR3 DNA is TGTGCCAGTAGTATGACCAGCGGGGGGTTAACTAGCACAGATACGCAGTATTTT.

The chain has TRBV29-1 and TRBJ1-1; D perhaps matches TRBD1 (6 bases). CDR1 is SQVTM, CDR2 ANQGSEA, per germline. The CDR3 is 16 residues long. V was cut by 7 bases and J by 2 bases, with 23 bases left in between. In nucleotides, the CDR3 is TGCAGCGCTTTACCACCCTCGGGGGGCGCTAACACTGAAGCTTTCTTT. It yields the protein CSALPPSGGANTEAFF.

The CDR3 nucleotides are TGTGCCAGCAGCCCCCACAACGTAGCGGGAGCTCCGCATGAGCAGTTCTTC. Protein product: CASSPHNVAGAPHEQFF. The rearrangement links TRBV7-7 to TRBJ2-1, with 9 bases matching TRBD2. Germline lookup yields CDR1 SSHAT and CDR2 FNYEAQ (reference sequence). The CDR3 totals 17 residues. The V gene end was trimmed by 5 bases and the J gene end by 8 bases; junction bases not matched to a gene: 16. Filled out from reference TRBV7-7 and TRBJ2-1, the complete variable domain reads GAGVSQSPRYKVTKRGQDVTLRCDPISSHATLYWYQQALGQGPEFLTYFNYEAQPDKSGLPSDRFSAERPEGSISTLTIQRTEQRDSAMYRCASSPHNVAGAPHEQFFGPGTRLTVL.

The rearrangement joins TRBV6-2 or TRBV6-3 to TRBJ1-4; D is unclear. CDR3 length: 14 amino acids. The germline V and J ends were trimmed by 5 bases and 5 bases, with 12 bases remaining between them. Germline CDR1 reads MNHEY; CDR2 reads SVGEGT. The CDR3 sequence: CASSPTAANEKLFF. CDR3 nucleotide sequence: TGTGCCAGCAGTCCCACCGCCGCGAATGAAAAACTGTTTTTT.

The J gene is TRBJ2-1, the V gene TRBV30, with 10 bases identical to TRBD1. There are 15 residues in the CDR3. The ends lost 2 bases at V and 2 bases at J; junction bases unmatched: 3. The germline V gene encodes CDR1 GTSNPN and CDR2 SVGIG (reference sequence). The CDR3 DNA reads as TGTGCCTGGAGTCCCGGGACAGGGGCCTACAATGAGCAGTTCTTC. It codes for CAWSPGTGAYNEQFF.

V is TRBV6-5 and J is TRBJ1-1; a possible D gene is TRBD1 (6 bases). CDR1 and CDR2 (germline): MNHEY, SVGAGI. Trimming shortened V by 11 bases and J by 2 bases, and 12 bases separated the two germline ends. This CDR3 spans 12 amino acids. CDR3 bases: TGTGCCGCCCTAGGGGGAAACACTGAAGCTTTCTTT. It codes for CAALGGNTEAFF.

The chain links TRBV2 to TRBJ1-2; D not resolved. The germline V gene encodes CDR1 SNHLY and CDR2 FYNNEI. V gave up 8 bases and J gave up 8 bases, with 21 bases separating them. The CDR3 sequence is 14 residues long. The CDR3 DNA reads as TGTGCCAGCGGGGTCCCTCCCGGGAATTTCGGCTACACCTTC. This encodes CASGVPPGNFGYTF.

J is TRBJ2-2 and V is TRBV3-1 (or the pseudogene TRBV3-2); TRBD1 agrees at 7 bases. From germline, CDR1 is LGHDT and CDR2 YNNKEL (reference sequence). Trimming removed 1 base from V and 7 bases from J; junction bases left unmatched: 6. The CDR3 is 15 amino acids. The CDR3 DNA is TGTGCCAGCAGCCAAGTTGGCAGGGGGATCGGGGAGCTGTTTTTT. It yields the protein CASSQVGRGIGELFF.